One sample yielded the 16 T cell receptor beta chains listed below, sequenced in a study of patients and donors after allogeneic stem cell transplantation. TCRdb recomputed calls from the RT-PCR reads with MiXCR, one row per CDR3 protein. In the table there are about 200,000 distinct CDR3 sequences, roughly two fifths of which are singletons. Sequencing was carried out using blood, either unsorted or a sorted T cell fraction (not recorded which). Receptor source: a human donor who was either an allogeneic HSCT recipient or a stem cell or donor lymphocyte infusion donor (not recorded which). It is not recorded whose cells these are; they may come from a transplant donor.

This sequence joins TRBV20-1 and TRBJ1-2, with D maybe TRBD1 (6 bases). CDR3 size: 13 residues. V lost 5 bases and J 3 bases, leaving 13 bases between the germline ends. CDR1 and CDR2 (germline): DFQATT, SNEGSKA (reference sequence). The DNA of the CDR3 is TGCAGTGCTTTGAGACAGGCCGACTATGGCTACACCTTC. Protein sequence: CSALRQADYGYTF.

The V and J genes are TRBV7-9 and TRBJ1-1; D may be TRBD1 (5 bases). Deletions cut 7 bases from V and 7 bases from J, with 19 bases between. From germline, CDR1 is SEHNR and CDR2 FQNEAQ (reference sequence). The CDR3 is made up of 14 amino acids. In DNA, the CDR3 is TGTGCCAGCACCCCTGCGGGGGGAAGGGGTGAAGCTTTCTTT. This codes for CASTPAGGRGEAFF. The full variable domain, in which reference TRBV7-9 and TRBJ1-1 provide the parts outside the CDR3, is DTGVSQNPRHKITKRGQNVTFRCDPISEHNRLYWYRQTLGQGPEFLTYFQNEAQLEKSRLLSDRFSAERPKGSFSTLEIQRTEQGDSAMYLCASTPAGGRGEAFFGQGTRLTVV.

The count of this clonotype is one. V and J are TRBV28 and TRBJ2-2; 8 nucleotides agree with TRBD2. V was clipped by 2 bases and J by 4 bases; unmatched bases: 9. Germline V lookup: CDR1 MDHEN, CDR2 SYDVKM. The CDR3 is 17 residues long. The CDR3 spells CASSLRRGGHPTGELFF. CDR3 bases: TGTGCCAGCAGTTTACGTCGGGGGGGCCATCCCACCGGGGAGCTGTTTTTT.

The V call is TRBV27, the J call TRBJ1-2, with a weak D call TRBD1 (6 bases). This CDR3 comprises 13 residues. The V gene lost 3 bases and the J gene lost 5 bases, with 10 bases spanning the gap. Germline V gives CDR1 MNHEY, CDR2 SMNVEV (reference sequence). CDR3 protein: CASSFGDKYGYTF. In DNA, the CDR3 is TGTGCCAGCAGTTTCGGGGACAAATATGGCTACACCTTC.

The CDR3 spells CASSYSQDTYEQYF. Written as DNA, the CDR3 is TGCGCCAGCAGCTACTCCCAGGATACCTACGAGCAGTACTTC. The rearrangement links TRBV4-1 to TRBJ2-7, with D hard to call. The CDR3 is made up of 14 amino acids. Germline V CDR1 and CDR2: MGHRA, YSYEKL. Trimming left V 5 bases short and J 2 bases short, with 13 bases between.

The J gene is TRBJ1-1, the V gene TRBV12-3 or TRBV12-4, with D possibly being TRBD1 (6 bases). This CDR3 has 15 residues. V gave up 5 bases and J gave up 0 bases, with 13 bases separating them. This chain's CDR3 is CASSEDSLLNTEAFF. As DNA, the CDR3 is TGTGCCAGCAGTGAGGACAGCCTTTTGAACACTGAAGCTTTCTTT.

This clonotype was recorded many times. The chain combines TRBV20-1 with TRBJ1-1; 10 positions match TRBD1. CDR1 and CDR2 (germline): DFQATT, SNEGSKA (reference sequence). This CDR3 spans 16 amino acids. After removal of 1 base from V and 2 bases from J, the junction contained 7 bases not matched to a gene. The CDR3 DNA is TGCAGTGCTAGAGTTGCCGGGACAGGGGCTAACACTGAAGCTTTCTTT. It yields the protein CSARVAGTGANTEAFF.

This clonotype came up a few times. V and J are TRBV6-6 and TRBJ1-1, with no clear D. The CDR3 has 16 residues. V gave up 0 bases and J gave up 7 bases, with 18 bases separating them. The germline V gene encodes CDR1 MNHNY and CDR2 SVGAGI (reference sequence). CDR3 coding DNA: TGTGCCAGCAGTTACTCACCCCAGCGTCCTACGGTTGAAGCTTTCTTT. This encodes CASSYSPQRPTVEAFF.

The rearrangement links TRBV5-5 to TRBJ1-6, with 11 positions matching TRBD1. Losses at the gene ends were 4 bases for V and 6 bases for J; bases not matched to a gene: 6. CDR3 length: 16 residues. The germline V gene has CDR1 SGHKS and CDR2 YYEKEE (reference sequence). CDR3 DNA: TGTGCCAGCAGCCGAGGACAGGGGGCGCTTAATTCACCCCTCCACTTT. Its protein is CASSRGQGALNSPLHF. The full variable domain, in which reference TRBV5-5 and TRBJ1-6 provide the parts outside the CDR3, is DAGVTQSPTHLIKTRGQQVTLRCSPISGHKSVSWYQQVLGQGPQFIFQYYEKEERGRGNFPDRFSARQFPNYSSELNVNALLLGDSALYLCASSRGQGALNSPLHFGNGTRLTVT.

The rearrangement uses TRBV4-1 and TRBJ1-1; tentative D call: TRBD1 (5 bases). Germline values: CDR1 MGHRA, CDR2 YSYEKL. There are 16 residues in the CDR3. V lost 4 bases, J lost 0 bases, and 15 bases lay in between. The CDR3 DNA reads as TGCGCCAGCAGCCGCCTAGACAGCCCCATGAACACTGAAGCTTTCTTT. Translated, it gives CASSRLDSPMNTEAFF.

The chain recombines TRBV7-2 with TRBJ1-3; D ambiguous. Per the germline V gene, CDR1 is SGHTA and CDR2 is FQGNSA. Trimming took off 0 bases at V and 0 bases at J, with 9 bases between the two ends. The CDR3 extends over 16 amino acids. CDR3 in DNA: TGTGCCAGCAGCTTAGCGCCAGTTAGCTCTGGAAACACCATATATTTT. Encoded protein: CASSLAPVSSGNTIYF.

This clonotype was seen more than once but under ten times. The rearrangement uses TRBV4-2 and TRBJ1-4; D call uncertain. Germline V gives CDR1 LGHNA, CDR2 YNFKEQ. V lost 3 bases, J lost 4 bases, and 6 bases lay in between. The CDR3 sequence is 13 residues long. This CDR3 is CASSHGVNEKLFF. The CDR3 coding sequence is TGTGCCAGCAGCCACGGGGTTAATGAAAAACTGTTTTTT.

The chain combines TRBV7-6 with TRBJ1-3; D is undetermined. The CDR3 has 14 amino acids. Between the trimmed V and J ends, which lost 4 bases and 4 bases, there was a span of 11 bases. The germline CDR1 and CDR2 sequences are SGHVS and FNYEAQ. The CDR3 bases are TGTGCCAGCAGCTCCGCAGGAGGGGGAAACACCATATATTTT. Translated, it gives CASSSAGGGNTIYF.

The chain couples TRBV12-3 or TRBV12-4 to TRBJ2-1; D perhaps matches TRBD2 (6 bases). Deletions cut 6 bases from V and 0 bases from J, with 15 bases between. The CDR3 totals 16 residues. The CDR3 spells CASRPRDSFSYNEQFF. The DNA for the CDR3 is TGTGCCAGCAGACCCCGGGACTCATTCTCCTACAATGAGCAGTTCTTC.

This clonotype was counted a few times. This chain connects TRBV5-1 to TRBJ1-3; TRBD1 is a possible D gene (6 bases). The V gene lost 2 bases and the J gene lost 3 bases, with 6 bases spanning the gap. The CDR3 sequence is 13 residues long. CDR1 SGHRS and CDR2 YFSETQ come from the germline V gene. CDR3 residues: CASSLQGGNTIYF. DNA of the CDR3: TGCGCCAGCAGCTTACAGGGTGGAAACACCATATATTTT.

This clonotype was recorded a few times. In nucleotides, the CDR3 is TGCAGTGCGGACAGGGCGACAGATACGCAGTATTTT. Protein sequence: CSADRATDTQYF. The V gene is TRBV20-1, the J gene TRBJ2-3, with 8 bases lining up with TRBD1. The V segment lost 6 bases and the J segment 3 bases; nucleotides outside the gene matches: 2. Germline V CDR1 and CDR2: DFQATT, SNEGSKA (reference sequence). The CDR3 covers 12 residues.